Listed here are 19 T cell receptor beta chains from one sample, sequenced in a study of cytomegalovirus exposure and HLA in healthy donors. The PCR used 60 Vbeta and 13 Jbeta primers. Measured with immunoSEQ multiplex PCR; TCRdb has only the in-frame clones, and not every one. In the table there are 90,000 to 140,000 clones, less than 80% of which are singletons. The source material was PBMCs. These receptors came from a man aged 25-45 years in good health and CMV-seronegative.

The chain has TRBV11-2 and TRBJ1-1; D remains unclear. The CDR3 is 15 amino acids. Trimming took 7 bases from V and 2 from J, leaving 17 bases between them. Germline CDR1 SGHAT, CDR2 FQNNGV. Here the CDR3 DNA reads TGTGCCAGCACCAACGTTGGGCGCGCAAACACTGAAGCTTTCTTT. Its translation is CASTNVGRANTEAFF.

In this sample, this clone turned up a few times. V and J are TRBV28 and TRBJ1-1; the match to TRBD1 covers 7 bases. Germline-derived CDR1 and CDR2 are MDHEN and SYDVKM. The CDR3 covers 14 residues. J gave up 3 bases and V 4 bases, and 5 bases lay outside the gene matches. CDR3 coding DNA: TGTGCCAGCAGTTCCCGGGACAGTTACACTGAAGCTTTCTTT. Translation: CASSSRDSYTEAFF.

The chain links TRBV27 to TRBJ2-7, with 13 bases identical to TRBD2. CDR3 size: 16 residues. V lost 4 bases to trimming and J lost 4 bases; unmatched junction nucleotides: 7. Looked up from germline, CDR1 is MNHEY and CDR2 is SMNVEV (reference sequence). CDR3 protein: CASSSGTSGITYEQYF. As DNA, the CDR3 is TGTGCCAGCAGTTCCGGGACTAGCGGGATTACTTACGAGCAGTACTTC.

This clone was counted between two and nine times. V usage is TRBV27 and J usage is TRBJ2-2, with 7 positions matching TRBD1. The V gene end was trimmed by 2 bases and the J gene end by 5 bases; junction bases not matched to a gene: 2. Germline V gene sequence: CDR1 MNHEY, CDR2 SMNVEV (reference sequence). The CDR3 sequence is 14 residues long. This chain's CDR3 is CASSLGQATGELFF. The CDR3 bases are TGTGCCAGCAGTTTAGGACAGGCTACCGGGGAGCTGTTTTTT.

V and J are TRBV19 and TRBJ1-4; a weak D match, TRBD1 (5 bases). The V end was cut by 7 bases, the J end by 4 bases, with 13 bases between. The CDR3 contains 14 residues. Germline V gene data show CDR1 as LNHDA and CDR2 as SQIVND (reference sequence). CDR3 protein: CASNNKGYNEKLFF. DNA of the CDR3: TGTGCCAGTAACAACAAGGGGTATAATGAAAAACTGTTTTTT.

The chain couples TRBV29-1 to TRBJ2-3; 9 bases match TRBD2. Germline V gene sequence: CDR1 SQVTM, CDR2 ANQGSEA. The V gene end was trimmed by 3 bases and the J gene end by 7 bases; junction bases not matched to a gene: 14. The CDR3 contains 16 residues. This chain's CDR3 is CSVDRGSGGYTHTQYF. CDR3 coding DNA: TGCAGCGTTGATCGGGGTAGCGGGGGATACACGCATACGCAGTATTTT.

The V gene is TRBV19, the J gene TRBJ1-2; D might be TRBD1 (6 bases). Trimming took 5 bases from V and 2 from J, leaving 15 bases between them. CDR1 is LNHDA and CDR2 is SQIVND in the germline V gene (reference sequence). The CDR3 contains 15 residues. CDR3: CASSPRGQINYGYTF. CDR3 DNA sequence: TGTGCCAGTAGTCCGAGGGGACAAATAAACTATGGCTACACCTTC.

This chain uses TRBV25-1 with TRBJ2-5, with D perhaps TRBD1 (5 bases). This CDR3 contains 14 residues. Trimming removed 3 bases from V and 5 bases from J, with 13 bases in between. Germline CDR1 MGHDK, CDR2 SYGVNS. The CDR3 nucleotides are TGTGCCAGCAGTGACGCCAGGGTTGAGGAGACCCAGTACTTC. It codes for CASSDARVEETQYF.

The chain couples TRBV20-1 to TRBJ1-1, with a tentative D call TRBD1 (5 bases). Germline V gene lookup returns CDR1 DFQATT and CDR2 SNEGSKA (reference sequence). The CDR3 has 11 residues. The CDR3 here is CRKDRNTEAFF. The DNA of the CDR3 is TGCAGGAAAGACAGGAACACTGAAGCTTTCTTT.

J is TRBJ2-3 and V is TRBV11-3, with 10 positions matching TRBD2. The CDR3 sequence is 15 residues long. The germline CDR1 and CDR2 sequences are SGHNT and YENEEA. Trimming removed 2 bases from V and 4 bases from J; junction bases left unmatched: 3. The CDR3 bases are TGTGCCAGCAGCTTAACTAGCGGGACCTCAGATACGCAGTATTTT. Protein: CASSLTSGTSDTQYF.

The CDR3 loop is CATSREAGKVGYTF. The CDR3 nucleotides are TGTGCCACCAGCAGAGAGGCAGGGAAGGTAGGCTACACCTTC. The V gene is TRBV15, the J gene TRBJ1-2; the D gene is possibly TRBD1 (5 bases). The germline V and J ends were trimmed by 0 bases and 8 bases, with 13 bases remaining between them. CDR1 and CDR2 from the germline V gene are LNHNV and YYDKDF (reference sequence). The length of the CDR3 is 14 residues.

This chain links TRBV5-1 with TRBJ1-4, with 9 nucleotides matching TRBD1. CDR1 SGHRS and CDR2 YFSETQ come from the germline V gene. The trim removed 4 bases at V and 6 bases at J, leaving 10 bases unmatched. The length of the CDR3 is 16 residues. This CDR3 reads CASSTGTGGEDEKLFF. The CDR3 DNA reads TGCGCCAGCAGCACAGGTACAGGGGGCGAGGATGAAAAACTGTTTTTT.

This rearrangement joins TRBV4-3 to TRBJ2-3; 9 bases map to TRBD2. The V gene's germline CDR1 is LGHNA and CDR2 YSLEER. The CDR3 totals 17 residues. V lost 4 bases, J lost 4 bases, and 12 bases stayed unmatched. The CDR3 DNA sequence: TGCGCCAGCAGCCTGACTCCCGGGGCGGGAGGGCCAGATACGCAGTATTTT. Amino acid sequence: CASSLTPGAGGPDTQYF.

The J gene is TRBJ1-1, the V gene TRBV10-3; D gene unclear. The CDR3 is 12 residues long. The V and J ends lost 11 bases and 2 bases respectively, with 12 bases between them. Germline CDR1 ENHRY, CDR2 SYGVKD. The CDR3 coding sequence is TGTGCCTTCCGGGATGGAAACACTGAAGCTTTCTTT. Translating it yields CAFRDGNTEAFF.

V is TRBV6-6 and J is TRBJ1-6; a possible D gene is TRBD1 (6 bases). V was shortened by 5 bases and J by 10 bases, with 15 bases between the two germline ends. Germline values: CDR1 MNHNY, CDR2 SVGAGI (reference sequence). The CDR3 is 14 amino acids. The CDR3 DNA reads as TGTGCCAGCAGTCAACAGGGAGCGACATCACCCCTCCACTTT. As protein: CASSQQGATSPLHF.

The chain joins TRBV4-3 to TRBJ2-7, with 9 bases fitting TRBD1. The CDR3 contains 17 residues. V lost 3 bases, J lost 2 bases, and 11 bases stayed unmatched. Germline CDR1 is LGHNA and CDR2 is YSLEER. The CDR3 spells CASSQETGTGTPYEQYF. DNA of the CDR3: TGCGCCAGCAGCCAGGAAACCGGGACAGGGACCCCCTACGAGCAGTACTTC.

The J gene is TRBJ1-3, the V gene TRBV6-5; D ambiguous. Per the germline V gene, CDR1 is MNHEY and CDR2 is SVGAGI. V was pared by 5 bases and J by 4 bases, with 15 bases between. The length of the CDR3 is 15 residues. The CDR3 region has the DNA TGTGCCAGCAGTCGCGGTCCGGCGGGAGGAAACACCATATATTTT. It yields the protein CASSRGPAGGNTIYF.

This chain joins TRBV27 and TRBJ2-1; no definite D call. Trimming removed 3 bases from V and 8 bases from J, with 11 bases in between. Germline CDR1 reads MNHEY; CDR2 reads SMNVEV (reference sequence). CDR3 size: 13 residues. CDR3 nucleotide sequence: TGTGCCAGCAGTTTTCCCAGGTCCCATGAGCAGTTCTTC. Protein: CASSFPRSHEQFF.

The V and J genes are TRBV4-3 and TRBJ1-2; 7 bases align to TRBD1. Per the germline V gene, CDR1 is LGHNA and CDR2 is YSLEER. Trimming at V came to 4 bases and at J to 1 base, leaving 9 bases not matched to a gene. There are 16 residues in the CDR3. The CDR3 nucleotides are TGCGCCAGCAGCCCTGGGCTGGACAGGAGTAACTATGGCTACACCTTC. This sequence encodes CASSPGLDRSNYGYTF.